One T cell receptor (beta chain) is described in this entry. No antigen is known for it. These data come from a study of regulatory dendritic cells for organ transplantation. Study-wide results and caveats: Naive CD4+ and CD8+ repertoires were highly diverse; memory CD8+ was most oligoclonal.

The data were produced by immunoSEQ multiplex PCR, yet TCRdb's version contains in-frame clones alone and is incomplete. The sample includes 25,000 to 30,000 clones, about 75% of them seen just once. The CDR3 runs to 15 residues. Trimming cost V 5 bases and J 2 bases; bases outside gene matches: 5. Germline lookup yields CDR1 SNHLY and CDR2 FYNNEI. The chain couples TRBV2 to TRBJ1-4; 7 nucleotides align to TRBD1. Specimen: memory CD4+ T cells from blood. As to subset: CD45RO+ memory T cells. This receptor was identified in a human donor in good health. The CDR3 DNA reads TGTGCCAGCAGTTCCCGGGGACAGACTAATGAAAAACTGTTTTTT. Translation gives CASSSRGQTNEKLFF. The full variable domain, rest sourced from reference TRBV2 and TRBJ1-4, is EPEVTQTPSHQVTQMGQEVILRCVPISNHLYFYWYRQILGQKVEFLVSFYNNEISEKSEIFDDQFSVERPDGSNFTLKIRSTKLEDSAMYFCASSSRGQTNEKLFFGSGTQLSVL.